This TCR beta chain derives from a study of blood T cell repertoires in COVID-19. CDR3 length: 15 residues. Trimming at V came to 5 bases and at J to 2 bases, leaving 7 bases not matched to a gene. The germline V gene encodes CDR1 SGHTA and CDR2 FQGNSA. The data were produced by immunoSEQ multiplex PCR, yet TCRdb's version contains in-frame clones alone and is incomplete. This table has a few hundred thousand clones, around 89% appearing once. Material: peripheral blood. The receptor was isolated from a woman between 40 and 50 years old who had recovered from COVID-19. The genes are TRBV7-2 and TRBJ2-3; 7 bases map to TRBD2. CDR3 region: CASSGLGRSTDTQYF. The CDR3 DNA sequence: TGTGCCAGCAGCGGACTCGGGAGGTCCACAGATACGCAGTATTTT.